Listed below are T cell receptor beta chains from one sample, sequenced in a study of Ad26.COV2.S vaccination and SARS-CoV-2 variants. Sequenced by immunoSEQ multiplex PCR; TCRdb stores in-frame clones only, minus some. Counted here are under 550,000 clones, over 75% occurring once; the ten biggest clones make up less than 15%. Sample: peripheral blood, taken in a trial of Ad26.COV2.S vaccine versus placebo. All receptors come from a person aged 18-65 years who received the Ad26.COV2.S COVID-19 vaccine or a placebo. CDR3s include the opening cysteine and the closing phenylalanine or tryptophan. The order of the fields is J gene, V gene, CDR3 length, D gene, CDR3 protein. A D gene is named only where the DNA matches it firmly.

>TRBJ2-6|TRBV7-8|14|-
CASSLAPGANVLTF
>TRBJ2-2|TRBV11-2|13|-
CASSARELGELFF
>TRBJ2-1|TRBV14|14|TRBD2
CASSQAGLAGEQFF
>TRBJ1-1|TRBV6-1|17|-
CASSESETEFMNTEAFF
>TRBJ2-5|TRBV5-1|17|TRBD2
CASSLSRTRSSQETQYF
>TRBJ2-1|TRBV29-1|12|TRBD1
CSGTGYFYEQFF
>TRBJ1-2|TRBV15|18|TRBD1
CATSTNRDRGFNDYGYTF
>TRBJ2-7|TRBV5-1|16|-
CASSLGVSQGFYEQYF
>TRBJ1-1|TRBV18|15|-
CASSPRRGMNTEAFF
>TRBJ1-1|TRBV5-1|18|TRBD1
CASRAGTALPPMNTEAFF
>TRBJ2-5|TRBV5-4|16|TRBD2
CASSLGWTSGLETQYF
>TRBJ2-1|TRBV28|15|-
CASRLGGVDYNEQFF
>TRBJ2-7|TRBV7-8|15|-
CASSLGGGRSYEQYF
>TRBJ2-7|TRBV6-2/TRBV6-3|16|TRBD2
CASSYPAGLGSYEQYF
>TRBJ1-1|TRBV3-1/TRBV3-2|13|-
CASREATNTEAFF
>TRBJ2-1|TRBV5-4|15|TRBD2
CASSLSLAGYNEQFF
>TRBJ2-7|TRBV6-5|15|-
CASRLQVGGGYEQYF
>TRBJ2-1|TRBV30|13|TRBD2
CAWVGTSSNEQFF
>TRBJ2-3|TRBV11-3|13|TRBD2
CASSLEGGDTQYF
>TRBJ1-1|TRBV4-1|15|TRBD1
CASSHPGGRWTEAFF
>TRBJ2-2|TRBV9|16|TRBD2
CASSPPGTSGSRELFF
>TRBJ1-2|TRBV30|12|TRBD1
CAWSDRGHGYTF
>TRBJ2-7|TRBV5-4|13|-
CASSPGGADEQYF
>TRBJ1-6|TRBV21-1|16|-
CASSKGTTGSNSPLHF
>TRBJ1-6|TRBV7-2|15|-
CASSLRRTYNSPLHF
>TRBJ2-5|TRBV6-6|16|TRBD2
CASSYIPGLASETQYF
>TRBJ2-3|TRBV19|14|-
CASSLKDFTDTQYF
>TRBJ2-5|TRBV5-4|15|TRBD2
CASSRTSGSGETQYF
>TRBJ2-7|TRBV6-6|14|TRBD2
CASRRTSWGGEQYF
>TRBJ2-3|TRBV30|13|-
CAWSTSSTDTQYF
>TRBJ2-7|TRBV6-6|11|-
CASSSIYEQYF
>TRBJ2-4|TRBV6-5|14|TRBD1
CASRTSGGADIQYF
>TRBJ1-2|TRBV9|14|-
CASSVGGANYGYTF
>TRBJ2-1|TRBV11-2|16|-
CASSITWGQGGNEQFF
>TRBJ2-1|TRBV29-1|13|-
CSVEDRGSNEQFF
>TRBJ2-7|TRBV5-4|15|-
CASSLDGRGVDEQYF
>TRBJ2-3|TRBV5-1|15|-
CASRMGGRSTDTQYF
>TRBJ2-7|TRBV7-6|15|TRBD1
CASSPGTGGSWEQYF
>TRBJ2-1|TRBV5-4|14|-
CASSSRSSYNEQFF
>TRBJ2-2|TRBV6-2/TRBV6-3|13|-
CASSYGWTGELFF